This entry features one TCR beta chain sequence. The clone's antigen remains unknown. Base qualities were left out, and no much larger clone turns up one base away. Library preparation employed the immunoSEQ multiplex PCR assay. The multiplex PCR relied on a mix of 60 forward primers for TCR Vbeta segments and 13 reverse primers for TCR Jbeta segments. Amplification of the CDR3 region of rearranged TCR beta genes was performed with a multiplex PCR assay on genomic DNA. The amplified TCR beta libraries were sequenced on the Illumina HiSeq System as 87-base-pair reads. Concerning the study's data processing: A later analysis counted about 80 million unique TCR beta chains across the approximately 700 repertoires, and some 12 million of these chains were shared by at least two donors. Raw reads were error-corrected and collapsed into unique sequences by a nearest-neighbor algorithm in which closely related sequences were merged to remove PCR and sequencing errors. Alignment of CDR3 sequences to IMGT reference sequences was used to assign V, D and J gene segments. For a sequence to be retained, at least a six-nucleotide match to both a V gene segment and a J gene segment was required. A rearrangement counted as productive if the CDR3 had no stop codons and remained in frame with V and J, and every other rearrangement counted as non-productive. CDR3 was defined by IMGT convention, running from the second conserved V-encoded cysteine to the conserved J-encoded phenylalanine. Sequences without an unambiguous match to a single V gene segment were excluded from the earlier analysis of a few hundred of the donors. In an earlier analysis of approximately 550 of the donors, V segments were called functional above 56.7% productive rearrangements and were called segregating when the between-donor standard deviation exceeded 5%. A statistical classification framework was developed to diagnose cytomegalovirus status using the catalog of TCR beta chain sequences. A later analysis assigned V and J genes by comparing TCR nucleotide sequences with IMGT/GENE-DB human TR gene sequences. Using the TCRdist pipeline, a later analysis assigned CDR3 sequences along with most-parsimonious VDJ recombination scenarios. In a later analysis, each TCR beta chain was defined by its CDR3 amino acid sequence together with its V-gene family, and reads without a unique V-gene family were excluded. As a way to deal with suspected cross-contamination and a sequencing artifact, a later analysis dropped 500 to 700 nucleotide sequences that were highly shared and had low generation probability. In a later analysis, a clonal expansion index for each public chain was calculated from normalized within-repertoire ranks of inferred template counts. In a later analysis, generation probabilities were computed using a VDJ recombination model fitted to out-of-frame rearrangements, and the results were checked against IGoR. A later analysis scored TCR-TCR, TCR-HLA and TCR-CMV co-occurrence with hypergeometric tests, applying a repertoire-size bias correction to TCR pairs. In a later analysis, false discovery rates were estimated by permuting HLA or CMV assignments 20 times. In a later analysis, co-occurring TCRs were grouped using DBSCAN, with TCRdist sequence similarity added in when clustering inside HLA-allele-positive subsets. Co-occurrence clustering excluded repertoires with fewer than 30,000 or more than 120,000 public chains, plus five with anomalous nucleotide sharing. TCRdb mirrors the immuneACCESS table, restricted to in-frame sequences. Some clones are absent from its copies; in checked studies, under half trace to an unresolved V gene, and the reason for the others is unknown. The V and J calls and clone size were taken over from that table, and D and trimming were inferred from the DNA. In this sample the table shows 150,000 to 200,000 clones, roughly 65% of which occur a single time. The leading ten clones occupy under 5.5% of the sample.

The sample originates from a study of cytomegalovirus exposure and HLA in healthy donors (dated by TCRdb to 2017 to 2019). As for the study more broadly: An earlier analysis of 587 of the donors reported 276 Gb of sequence data and 117 million unique TCR beta sequences obtained from some 200 million T cells. Donor age, sex, ethnicity and CMV serostatus were compiled alongside the repertoire data. The study used immunosequencing to profile the T cell repertoires of several hundred subjects and linked those repertoires to cytomegalovirus serostatus. The study aimed to test whether cataloging public T cell receptors could reveal signatures of past pathogen exposure. Roughly 300 gigabases of sequencing data and around 80 million unique TCR sequences made up an early release that covered approximately 620 HLA-typed donors. To decide whether each TCR beta V gene segment behaved as functional or pseudogenic, an earlier analysis of approximately 620 of the donors relied on high-throughput TCR beta sequencing. Roughly 5 DR-DQ haplotypes were treated as single units for association and clustering because of strong linkage in the cohort. Typing coverage differed by locus: A, B, C, DRB1 and DQB1 were typed in roughly 620-630 donors, DQA1 in about 500, DPA1 in 606, and DPB1 in just under 490. In a later genetic analysis, genome-wide SNP genotypes for about three fifths of the 666 donors were used, and that subset was treated as a discovery cohort. Both class I and class II loci were covered by HLA typing, at four-digit resolution. Among the roughly 400 genotyped donors, approximately 82% belonged to the genetic ancestry cluster associated with self-reported Caucasian donors. In addition to the first cohort of 666 subjects, a separate validation cohort of 120 different subjects was used. High-throughput TCR immunosequencing, statistical association of individual TCRs with disease status, and machine learning were combined to predict cytomegalovirus infection status. Rather than using new phenotypic data, the later analysis identified candidate immune exposures from TCR beta sequences and from how often those sequences occurred across donors. Among some 410 genotyped donors of the cohort, an average of about 240,000 unique TCR beta nucleotide sequences were sequenced per donor, around 20% of them non-productive. Every discovery cohort repertoire had been produced on one sequencing platform. To study patterns of TCR occurrence, a later analysis re-analyzed previously published TCR beta repertoires from 500 to 850 donors and added high-resolution HLA genotyping.

The cohort consisted of 670 or so healthy bone marrow donors. At the time of sampling, every cohort member was nominally healthy, though immune exposures that went unrecorded were likely present. The donor was CMV seropositive and was included in the group of 300 or so seropositive cohort members. Every donor gave a peripheral blood sample, and the peripheral blood mononuclear cells from that sample were used for TCR beta sequencing. Genomic DNA extraction from the blood cell samples was performed with the Qiagen DNeasy Blood Extraction Kit. Clipping removes 5 bases from V and 6 bases from J, with 10 as the unmatched junction base count. The CDR3 starts with the cysteine, ends with the phenylalanine, and has 15 residues. The kept DNA is CDR3 alone, 45 bases in frame from the first base. The CDR1 and CDR2 encoded by the germline V gene are SGHVS and FNYEAQ. General study outcomes and caveats: In a later analysis, some 17,000 TCR beta sequences were associated with specific HLA alleles at a false discovery rate of 0.05. The earlier analysis of fewer than 750 of the donors excluded roughly 17 rarely observed V segments, including chromosome 9 orphons, because counts were too low. In the study, some 160 TCR beta chains were listed as associated with cytomegalovirus. A cluster of highly shared sequence variants was judged likely to represent a technical artifact of the sequencing pipeline. Most CMV-associated TCR beta chains appeared to be HLA-restricted in a later analysis, and the HLA associations seemed to be driven largely by CMV exposure. Sequencing depth was assumed to be roughly uniform across donors in the presence/absence analyses, though that assumption may not hold. Because HLA typing was unavailable for some donors at each locus, only the typed subset was used in association tests. According to the authors, the approach could potentially be generalized to other disease states and immunological phenotypes. Immune exposure information for the cohort was limited to CMV serostatus. Linkage disequilibrium might explain the correlated functional status among segregating V segments, but an unknown experimental factor could not be excluded. In vitro tests confirmed that a few of the cytomegalovirus-associated TCR beta chains recognize cytomegalovirus antigens. In a later analysis, several top co-occurrence clusters were reported to appear linked to parvovirus B19, influenza, CMV and Epstein-Barr virus. According to a later genetic analysis, donors in an Asian-associated ancestry cluster had fewer N-insertions in productive TCRs than the approximately 700-donor mean. V-gene and J-gene trimming of TCR beta chains was associated with a missense DCLRE1C variant in a later genetic analysis, and the association was replicated in an independent cohort. The 87-base-pair reads could not distinguish some IMGT-functional V segments, including TRBV6-2 and TRBV6-3, so those segments were excluded. Compared with equally common non-associated chains, HLA-associated TCR beta chains in a later analysis were more clonally expanded and had lower generation probabilities. This cohort had only TCR beta chains sequenced, and the lack of alpha or paired-chain data limited which features could be detected. Cytomegalovirus status was reported to be diagnosed by the classifier with high specificity and sensitivity in both the original and validation cohorts. A further reported finding was that TCR beta sequences accurately predicted the HLA-A and HLA-B alleles for most subjects in the first cohort. In a later analysis, TCR association rates were found to vary across HLA loci, with the most associated TCRs seen for DRB1 alleles and the fewest for HLA-C alleles. In an earlier analysis of about 540 of the donors, most TCR beta V segments were observed in productive rearrangements about 87% or about 30% of the time, broadly matching IMGT annotations. Across donors, most TCR sequences were observed very rarely, whereas some public TCRs were present in many individuals. Strong co-occurrence of HLA alleles, especially DR and DQ, made assigning TCR associations to individual alleles difficult.

Sequenced: PBMCs. The clonotype originates from a man younger than 35 in good health and CMV-seropositive. The chain links TRBV7-6 with TRBJ1-1, with 9 bases matching TRBD1. The DNA sequence is TGTGCCAGCAGCATAACCGGGACAGGGCGCTCTGAAGCTTTCTTT. Translation gives CASSITGTGRSEAFF.